The entry below describes one T cell receptor beta chain. Its antigen is undetermined. The data stem from a study of T cell clonality in common variable immunodeficiency. General study results and limits: Patient heterogeneity in the CVID cohort limited correlations between repertoire features and clinical complications. Fewer deletions and N-nucleotide insertions were reportedly seen in common variable immunodeficiency TCR beta sequences. CVID subjects shared fewer TCRbeta clones than healthy controls did.

Control and CVID samples contributed equal amounts of genomic DNA. TCRdb's copy holds only in-frame clones and misses some; the assay was immunoSEQ multiplex PCR. Observed are fewer than 13,000 clones, no singletons, with the top ten taking about 5.5%. The sequencing input was peripheral blood mononuclear cells. This sequence originates from a human donor with common variable immunodeficiency.

The CDR3 spells CASSLAGTSVNTQYF. The sequenced CDR3 bases are TGCGCCAGCAGCTTGGCTGGGACTAGCGTTAATACG. The V and J genes are TRBV5-1 and TRBJ2-3, with 10 bases identical to TRBD2. Read data end 3 residues before the CDR3 end; the end is taken from the germline J gene. The germline CDR1 and CDR2 sequences are SGHRS and YFSETQ. V was pared by 0 bases and J by 7 bases, with 5 bases of the junction left unmatched. The length of the CDR3 is 15 residues. Using reference TRBV5-1 and TRBJ2-3 for the parts outside the CDR3, the full variable domain is KAGVTQTPRYLIKTRGQQVTLSCSPISGHRSVSWYQQTPGQGLQFLFEYFSETQRNKGNFPGRFSGRQFSNSRSEMNVSTLELGDSALYLCASSLAGTSVNTQYFGPGTRLTVL.